Listed here are 3 T cell receptor beta chains from one sample, sequenced in a study of blood T cell repertoires in COVID-19. TCRdb's copy holds only in-frame clones and misses some; the assay was immunoSEQ multiplex PCR. Of fewer than 400,000 clones in the sample, around 85% were seen once. The material sequenced was PBMCs or T cells enriched from blood (not recorded which). The source of these receptors is a man aged 30-40 years who had recovered from COVID-19.

The chain has TRBV15 and TRBJ1-5; D may be TRBD1 (6 bases). Germline V lookup: CDR1 LNHNV, CDR2 YYDKDF (reference sequence). CDR3 size: 14 residues. V shed 5 bases and J shed 2 bases, with 10 bases lying between them. This CDR3 reads CATSPWGRNQPQHF. CDR3 in DNA: TGTGCCACCAGCCCTTGGGGGCGCAATCAGCCCCAGCATTTT.

The rearrangement uses TRBV5-6 and TRBJ1-1, with D possibly matching TRBD1 (6 bases). V was pared by 0 bases and J by 6 bases, with 12 bases between. The germline V gene encodes CDR1 SGHDT and CDR2 YYEEEE. CDR3 length equals 14 residues. CDR3 sequence: CASSLGQGSPEAFF. The CDR3 DNA is TGTGCCAGCAGCTTGGGGCAGGGGTCTCCTGAAGCTTTCTTT.

The rearrangement joins TRBV5-6 to TRBJ2-1, with TRBD2 matching 7 bases. CDR1 is SGHDT, CDR2 YYEEEE, per germline. V was clipped by 3 bases and J by 4 bases; unmatched bases: 10. This CDR3 spans 16 amino acids. CDR3 amino acids: CASSSTAGVKYNEQFF. CDR3 DNA: TGTGCCAGCAGCTCGACGGCGGGGGTGAAATACAATGAGCAGTTCTTC.